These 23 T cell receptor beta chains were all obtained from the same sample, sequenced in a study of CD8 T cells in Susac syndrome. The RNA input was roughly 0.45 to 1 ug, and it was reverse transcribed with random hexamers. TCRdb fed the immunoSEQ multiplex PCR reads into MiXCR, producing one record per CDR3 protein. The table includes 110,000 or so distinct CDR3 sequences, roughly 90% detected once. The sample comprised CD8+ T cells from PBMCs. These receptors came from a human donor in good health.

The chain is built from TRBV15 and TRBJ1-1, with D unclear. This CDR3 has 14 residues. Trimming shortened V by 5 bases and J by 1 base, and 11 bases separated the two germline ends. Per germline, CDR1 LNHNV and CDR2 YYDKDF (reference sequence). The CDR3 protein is CATSVPGGNTEAFF. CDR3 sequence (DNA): TGTGCCACCAGCGTTCCAGGAGGGAACACTGAAGCTTTCTTT.

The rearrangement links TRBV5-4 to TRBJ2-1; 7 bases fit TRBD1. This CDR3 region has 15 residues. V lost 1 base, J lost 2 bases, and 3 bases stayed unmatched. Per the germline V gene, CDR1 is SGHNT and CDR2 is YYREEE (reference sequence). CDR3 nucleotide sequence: TGTGCCAGCAGCTTGCCGGGACAGCCCTACAATGAGCAGTTCTTC. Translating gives CASSLPGQPYNEQFF.

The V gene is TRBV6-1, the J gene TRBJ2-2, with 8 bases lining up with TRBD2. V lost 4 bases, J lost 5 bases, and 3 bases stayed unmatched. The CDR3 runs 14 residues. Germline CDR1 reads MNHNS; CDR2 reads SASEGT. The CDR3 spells CASSGIAGTGELFF. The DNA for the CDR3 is TGTGCCAGCAGTGGGATAGCGGGAACCGGGGAGCTGTTTTTT.

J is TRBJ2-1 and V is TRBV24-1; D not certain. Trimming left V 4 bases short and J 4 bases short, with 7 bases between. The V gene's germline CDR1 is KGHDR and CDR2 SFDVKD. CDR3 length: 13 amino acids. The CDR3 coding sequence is TGTGCCACCAGTGAGCAGGAGTACAATGAGCAGTTCTTC. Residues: CATSEQEYNEQFF.

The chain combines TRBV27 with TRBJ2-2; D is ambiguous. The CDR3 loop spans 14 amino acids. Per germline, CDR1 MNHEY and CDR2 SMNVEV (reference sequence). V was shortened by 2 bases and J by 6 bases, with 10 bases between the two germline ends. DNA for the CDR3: TGTGCCAGCAGTTTAACCCGGGCCGCCGGGGAGCTGTTTTTT. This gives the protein CASSLTRAAGELFF.

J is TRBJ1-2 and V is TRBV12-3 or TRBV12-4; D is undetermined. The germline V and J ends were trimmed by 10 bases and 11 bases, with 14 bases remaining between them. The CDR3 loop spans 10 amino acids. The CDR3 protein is CAIGTGPYTF. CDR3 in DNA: TGTGCCATCGGAACCGGGCCTTACACCTTC.

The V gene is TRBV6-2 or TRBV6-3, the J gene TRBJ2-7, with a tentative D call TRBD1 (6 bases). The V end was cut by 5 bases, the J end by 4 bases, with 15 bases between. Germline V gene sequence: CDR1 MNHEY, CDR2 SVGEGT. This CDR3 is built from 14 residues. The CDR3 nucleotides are TGTGCCAGCAGTCCCGACAGGATAGCGTACGAGCAGTACTTC. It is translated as CASSPDRIAYEQYF.

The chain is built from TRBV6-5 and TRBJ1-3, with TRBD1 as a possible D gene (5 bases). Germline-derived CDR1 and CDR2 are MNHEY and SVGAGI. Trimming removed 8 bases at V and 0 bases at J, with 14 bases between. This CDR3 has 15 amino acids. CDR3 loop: CASARDVLSGNTIYF. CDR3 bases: TGTGCCAGCGCTAGGGACGTCCTCTCTGGAAACACCATATATTTT.

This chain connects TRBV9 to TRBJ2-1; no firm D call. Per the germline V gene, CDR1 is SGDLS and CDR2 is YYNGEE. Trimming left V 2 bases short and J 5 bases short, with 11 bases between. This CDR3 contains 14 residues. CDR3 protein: CASSVDMTDNEQFF. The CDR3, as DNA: TGTGCCAGCAGCGTCGACATGACCGACAATGAGCAGTTCTTC. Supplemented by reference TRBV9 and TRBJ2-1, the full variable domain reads DSGVTQTPKHLITATGQRVTLRCSPRSGDLSVYWYQQSLDQGLQFLIQYYNGEERAKGNILERFSAQQFPDLHSELNLSSLELGDSALYFCASSVDMTDNEQFFGPGTRLTVL.

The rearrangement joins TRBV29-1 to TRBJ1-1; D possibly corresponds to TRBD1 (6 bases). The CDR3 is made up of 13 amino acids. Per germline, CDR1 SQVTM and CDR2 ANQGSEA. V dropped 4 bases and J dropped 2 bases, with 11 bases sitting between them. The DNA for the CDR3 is TGCAGCGTTGCTGGCAGGGGAAACACTGAAGCTTTCTTT. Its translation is CSVAGRGNTEAFF. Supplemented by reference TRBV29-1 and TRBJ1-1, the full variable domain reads SAVISQKPSRDICQRGTSLTIQCQVDSQVTMMFWYRQQPGQSLTLIATANQGSEATYESGFVIDKFPISRPNLTFSTLTVSNMSPEDSSIYLCSVAGRGNTEAFFGQGTRLTVV.

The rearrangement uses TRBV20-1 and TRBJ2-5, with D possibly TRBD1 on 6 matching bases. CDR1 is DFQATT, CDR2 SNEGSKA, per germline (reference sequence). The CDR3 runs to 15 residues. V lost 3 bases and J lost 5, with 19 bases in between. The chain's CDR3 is CSARNLGQITETQYF. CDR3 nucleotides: TGCAGTGCTAGGAATCTCGGACAGATAACCGAGACCCAGTACTTC.

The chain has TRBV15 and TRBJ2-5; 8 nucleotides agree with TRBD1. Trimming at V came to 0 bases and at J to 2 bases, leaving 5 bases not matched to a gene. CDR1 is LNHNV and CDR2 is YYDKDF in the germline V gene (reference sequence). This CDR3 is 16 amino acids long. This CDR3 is CATSRDQGTGQETQYF. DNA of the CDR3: TGTGCCACCAGCAGAGATCAGGGGACAGGTCAAGAGACCCAGTACTTC.

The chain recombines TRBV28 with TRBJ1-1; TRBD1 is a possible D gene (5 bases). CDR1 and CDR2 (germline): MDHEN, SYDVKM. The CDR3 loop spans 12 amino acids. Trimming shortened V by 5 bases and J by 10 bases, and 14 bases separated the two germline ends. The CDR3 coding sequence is TGTGCCAGCAGTCCCGGGGCGCAGGTAGCTTTCTTT. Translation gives CASSPGAQVAFF.

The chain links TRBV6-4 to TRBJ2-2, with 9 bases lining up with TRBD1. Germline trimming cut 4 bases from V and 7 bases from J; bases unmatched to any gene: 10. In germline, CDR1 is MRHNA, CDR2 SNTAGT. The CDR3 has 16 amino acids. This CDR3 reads CASSAGTGTLVGELFF. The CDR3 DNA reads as TGTGCCAGCAGTGCCGGGACAGGGACCCTTGTCGGGGAGCTGTTTTTT.

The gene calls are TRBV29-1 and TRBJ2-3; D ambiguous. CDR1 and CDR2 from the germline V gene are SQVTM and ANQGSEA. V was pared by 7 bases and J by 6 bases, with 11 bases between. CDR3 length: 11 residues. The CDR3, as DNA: TGCAGCGCTGACCGTGTGGATACGCAGTATTTT. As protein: CSADRVDTQYF.

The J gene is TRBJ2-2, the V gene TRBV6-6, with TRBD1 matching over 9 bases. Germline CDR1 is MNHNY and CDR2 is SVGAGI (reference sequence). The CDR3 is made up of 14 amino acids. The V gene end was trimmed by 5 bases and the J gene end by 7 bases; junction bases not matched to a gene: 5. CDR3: CASSRTGASGELFF. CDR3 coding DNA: TGTGCCAGCAGTAGGACAGGGGCCAGCGGGGAGCTGTTTTTT.

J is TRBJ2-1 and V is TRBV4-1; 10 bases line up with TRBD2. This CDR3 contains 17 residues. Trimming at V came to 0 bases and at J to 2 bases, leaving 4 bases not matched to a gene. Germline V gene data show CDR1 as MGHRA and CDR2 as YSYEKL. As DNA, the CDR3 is TGCGCCAGCAGCCAAGAAGTAGCGGGAGGCCCCTACAATGAGCAGTTCTTC. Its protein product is CASSQEVAGGPYNEQFF.

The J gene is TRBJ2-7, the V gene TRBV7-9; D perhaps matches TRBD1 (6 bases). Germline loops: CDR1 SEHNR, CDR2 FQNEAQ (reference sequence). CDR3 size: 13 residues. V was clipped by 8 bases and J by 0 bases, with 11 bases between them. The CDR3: CASGGQISYEQYF. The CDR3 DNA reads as TGTGCCAGCGGCGGACAGATCTCCTACGAGCAGTACTTC.

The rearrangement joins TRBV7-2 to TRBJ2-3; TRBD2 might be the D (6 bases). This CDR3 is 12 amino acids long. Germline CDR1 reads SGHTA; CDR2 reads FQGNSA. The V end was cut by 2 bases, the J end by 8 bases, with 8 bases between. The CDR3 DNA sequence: TGTGCCAGCAGCTTACAGCGGGCTACGCAGTATTTT. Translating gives CASSLQRATQYF.

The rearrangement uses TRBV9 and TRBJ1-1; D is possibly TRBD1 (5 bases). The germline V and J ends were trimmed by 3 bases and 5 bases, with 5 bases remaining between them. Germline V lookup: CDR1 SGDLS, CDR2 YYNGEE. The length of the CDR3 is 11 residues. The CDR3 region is CASSEGTEAFF. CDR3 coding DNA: TGTGCCAGCAGCGAGGGGACTGAAGCTTTCTTT.

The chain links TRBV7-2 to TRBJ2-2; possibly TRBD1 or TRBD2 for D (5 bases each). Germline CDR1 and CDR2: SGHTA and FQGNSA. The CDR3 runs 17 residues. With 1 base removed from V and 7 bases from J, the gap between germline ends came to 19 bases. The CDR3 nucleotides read TGTGCCAGCAGCTTAGACATCGGGGCCACAGGCAACGGGGAGCTGTTTTTT. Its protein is CASSLDIGATGNGELFF.

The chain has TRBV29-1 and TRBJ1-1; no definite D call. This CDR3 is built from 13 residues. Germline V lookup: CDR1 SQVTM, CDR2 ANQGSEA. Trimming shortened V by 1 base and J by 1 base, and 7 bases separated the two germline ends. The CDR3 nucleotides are TGCAGCGTTGAAGGCCGGACGAACACTGAAGCTTTCTTT. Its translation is CSVEGRTNTEAFF.

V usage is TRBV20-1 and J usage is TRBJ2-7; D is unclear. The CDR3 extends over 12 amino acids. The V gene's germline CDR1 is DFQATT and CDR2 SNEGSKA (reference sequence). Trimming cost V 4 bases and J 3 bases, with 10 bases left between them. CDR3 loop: CSATLTDYEQYF. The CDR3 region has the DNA TGCAGTGCTACTCTCACGGACTACGAGCAGTACTTC.